This T cell receptor (beta chain) was sequenced during a study of CD8 T cell repertoires and HIV-1 epitope variants. For the study at large: Controls were a CMV, EBV and flu peptide pool, Ebola AY9 negative control, and no-peptide well. An approximately 10-day culture received IL-2, IL-7 and IL-15 on days 3 and 7. The baseline condition was 1M T cells left uncultured.

Regarding this clone: The antigen is undetermined.

Generated by immunoSEQ multiplex PCR, the TCRdb table keeps only in-frame clones and is missing some. This sample has about 2,600 clones, with approximately 66% found just once. This CDR3 is built from 13 residues. Trimming removed 0 bases from V and 4 bases from J, with 7 bases in between. The V gene's germline CDR1 is MNHNS and CDR2 SASEGT. The V gene is TRBV6-1, the J gene TRBJ2-7; D is uncertain. The sequencing sample was made of cultured CD8+ T cells derived from PBMCs. The receptor's source is a male donor with HIV. The CDR3 bases are TGTGCCAGCAGTGAAGCGACCGCATACGAGCAGTACTTC. Protein: CASSEATAYEQYF.